A selection of T cell receptor beta chains follows, all from one sample in a study of tumor-infiltrating lymphocytes in primary liver carcinoma. TCRdb called the multiplex PCR reads again in MiXCR, with one record for every CDR3 protein. Found here are 150,000 to 200,000 distinct CDR3 sequences, approximately 86% of them singletons; the top ten hold 18%. The sequencing input was tumor tissue from primary liver carcinoma. The origin of the receptors is a man aged 40-55 years with primary liver carcinoma and hepatitis B virus infection. Each CDR3 is given with its conserved first and last residue. Each record gives: J gene, clone size, D gene, V gene, CDR3 DNA, CDR3 protein. The D gene is left open where the match is weak. The listing skips clone size in some rows; elsewhere it reads once, few, many or a size class.

>TRBJ2-7|NA|NA|TRBV12-3/TRBV12-4
TGTGCCAGAAGTTTAACGGCGGAACGTTCTATTCCTTACTTC
CARSLTAERSIPYF
>TRBJ2-7|many|TRBD1|TRBV6-5
TGTGCCAGCAGTTACTCGGCAGGGGGCTACGAGCAGTACTTC
CASSYSAGGYEQYF
>TRBJ2-5|many|NA|TRBV6-2/TRBV6-3
TGTGCCAGCAGACGGCCCGAGACCCAACAAGAGACCCAGTACTTC
CASRRPETQQETQYF
>TRBJ1-1|NA|NA|TRBV6-1
TGTGCCAGTAGTGGGTGGAACACTAAAGCTATCTTT
CASSGWNTKAIF
>TRBJ2-1|NA|NA|TRBV5-1
TGCGCCAGCTGCTTGTACGGGAGCTCCTACAATGAGCAATTCTTC
CASCLYGSSYNEQFF
>TRBJ2-5|NA|NA|TRBV4-3
TGCGCCAGCAGCCATCGGGGACAAGGTGAGGATGCCCAGTACTTC
CASSHRGQGEDAQYF
>TRBJ2-2|once|NA|TRBV20-1
TGCAGTGCTAGAAATGAGGGGCAGGCCGCGACCGGGGAGTTGTTTTTT
CSARNEGQAATGELFF
>TRBJ2-6|NA|NA|TRBV11-2
TGTGCCACGCAGCGGCCGCGCTCTGGGGGCAACGTCCTGACCTTC
CATQRPRSGGNVLTF
>TRBJ2-1|NA|TRBD2|TRBV6-1
TGTGGAAGCAGTGACCGCCCCGGGACTAGTGGCAATGAGCAGTTCTTC
CGSSDRPGTSGNEQFF
>TRBJ2-7|NA|NA|TRBV11-1
TGTGTCAGCAGCTCATCCCGGGACTCCTCCAATGAGCAGTACTTC
CVSSSSRDSSNEQYF
>TRBJ1-1|NA|NA|TRBV6-2/TRBV6-3
TGTACCAGCAGTTATTCCACAGGGCTCACTGGAGCTTCCTTT
CTSSYSTGLTGASF
>TRBJ2-3|NA|TRBD2|TRBV19
TGTGCCAGTAGTATATTAGCGGGAGCCGCAACAGATACGCAGTATTTT
CASSILAGAATDTQYF
>TRBJ2-3|NA|TRBD2|TRBV12-3/TRBV12-4
TGTGTCAGCAGTTCGAGGACTAGCGGGCTCACAGATATGCAGTATTTT
CVSSSRTSGLTDMQYF
>TRBJ2-1|once|TRBD2|TRBV11-1
TGTGCCAGCAGCTTATGCCGCTCTGCGGGAGAGTCCTACAATGAGCAGTTCTTC
CASSLCRSAGESYNEQFF
>TRBJ1-5|NA|NA|TRBV29-1
TGCAGCGTTATCGAACAGATCAATCAGTACCAGCATTTT
CSVIEQINQYQHF
>TRBJ2-6|few|TRBD1|TRBV28
TGTGCCAGCAGCCAAGCCCGGGACAGCTCTGGGGCCAACGTCCTGACTTTC
CASSQARDSSGANVLTF
>TRBJ1-1|NA|NA|TRBV4-2
TGTGCCAGCAGCCAAGAACGGGGGAACACTGAAGCTCTCTTT
CASSQERGNTEALF
>TRBJ2-7|NA|TRBD1|TRBV29-1
TGCAGCGTCGCCCTTTGGGACAGCTCCTGCGAGCTGTACTTC
CSVALWDSSCELYF
>TRBJ2-3|NA|NA|TRBV11-1
TGTGCCAGTGGCTTTGGAACTAGCACAGATACGCAATATTTT
CASGFGTSTDTQYF
>TRBJ1-1|NA|NA|TRBV29-1
TGCAGCGTTGCCAGGGTGTGGGGCATGAACACTGAAGCTTTCTTT
CSVARVWGMNTEAFF
>TRBJ2-1|many|NA|TRBV10-3
TGTGCCATCAGTGAGTCGGTCGAGGGGGACTCTCACAATGAGCAGTTCTTC
CAISESVEGDSHNEQFF
>TRBJ2-1|many|NA|TRBV4-1
TGCGCCAGCAGCCAAGCCGGGACTGCGTACAATGAGCAGTTCTTC
CASSQAGTAYNEQFF
>TRBJ1-4|many|NA|TRBV5-1
TGCGCCAGCAGCCCACTTTCCTTACAGAATGAAAAACTGTTTTTT
CASSPLSLQNEKLFF
>TRBJ2-5|NA|NA|TRBV29-1
TGCAGCGCCTCTAGGGACCTCCGGGAGACCCATTACTTC
CSASRDLRETHYF
>TRBJ2-5|NA|TRBD2|TRBV6-6
TGTGCCAGCAGTCGACTAGCGGGCCAAGAGAGCCAGTACTTC
CASSRLAGQESQYF
>TRBJ2-4|NA|TRBD2|TRBV11-1
TGTGGCGGTAGCTTTCCCGGGACTAGCGGGATCAAAAACATTCAATACTTC
CGGSFPGTSGIKNIQYF
>TRBJ2-1|NA|TRBD2|TRBV11-2
TGTGCCAGCAGCTCGTTATTAGCGGGAGTCGTCGAAGAGCGGTTCTTC
CASSSLLAGVVEERFF
>TRBJ2-3|NA|NA|TRBV7-3
TGTGCTAGCAGCTTAATGCGGGGCACAGATACGCAGTATTTT
CASSLMRGTDTQYF
>TRBJ2-7|NA|TRBD2|TRBV6-2/TRBV6-3
TGTGCCAGCAGATACAATGGGAGGACTAGCGTGATCTACGAGCAGTACTTC
CASRYNGRTSVIYEQYF
>TRBJ1-1|NA|NA|TRBV12-3/TRBV12-4
TGTGCCAGCAGTTTAGCGACAGGTACCAGGGGAGGGACTGAAGCTTTCTTT
CASSLATGTRGGTEAFF
>TRBJ2-5|NA|TRBD2|TRBV5-1
TGCGCCAGCAGCTCCTGTGGACTAGCGGGAGAGCAAGAGACCCAGTACTTC
CASSSCGLAGEQETQYF
>TRBJ1-1|once|NA|TRBV29-1
TGTAGCATTGAAGGGTCGGGGACTGAAGCTTTCTTT
CSIEGSGTEAFF
>TRBJ2-7|NA|NA|TRBV6-2/TRBV6-3
TGTGCCGGCAGTTACTCAGGTCGGACCCTTCTCTTGGAGCAGTACTTC
CAGSYSGRTLLLEQYF
>TRBJ2-1|NA|TRBD2|TRBV11-3
TGTGTCAACAGCCTGATTAGCGGGAGCCCCTACAATGAGCAGTTCTTC
CVNSLISGSPYNEQFF
>TRBJ2-1|NA|NA|TRBV10-2
TGCGCCAGCAACAGGGCAAACAATAAGCAGTTCTTC
CASNRANNKQFF
>TRBJ2-3|NA|NA|TRBV11-1
TGTGCCAGCAGCTATGGGGTAAGCTCCGTTGGAGCCCGTACAGAAACGCAGTATTTT
CASSYGVSSVGARTETQYF
>TRBJ2-2|once|TRBD2|TRBV29-1
TGCAGCGTTGGACTAGCGAACACAGGGGAGCTGTTTTTT
CSVGLANTGELFF
>TRBJ2-1|NA|TRBD2|TRBV12-3/TRBV12-4
TGTGCCAGCAGTTTACTAGCGGGAGGCTCCCATGAGCAGTTCTTC
CASSLLAGGSHEQFF
>TRBJ1-1|NA|NA|TRBV5-1
TGCGCCAGCAGCTCGGCCGGGACGGCAATAAACACTGAAGCTTCCTTT
CASSSAGTAINTEASF
>TRBJ2-1|NA|NA|TRBV11-3
TGTGCCAGCAGCTTAAATGCCGAGCAGTTCTTC
CASSLNAEQFF
>TRBJ2-5|NA|NA|TRBV11-2
TGTGCCAGCAGCCCTGTCGGGATAGTCCCAGGGACCCAGTACTTC
CASSPVGIVPGTQYF
>TRBJ2-7|NA|NA|TRBV29-1
TGCAGCGCCATGACATCTCGGACCGGCATTCCCTACGAGCAATACTTC
CSAMTSRTGIPYEQYF
>TRBJ1-1|NA|NA|TRBV10-3
TGTGCCATCAGTGAATCTCCGCCCATTCACGGGACTGAAGCTTTCTTT
CAISESPPIHGTEAFF
>TRBJ2-7|NA|NA|TRBV29-1
TGCAGCGTTGCCGGAATTCCCCCCTACGAGCAGTACTTC
CSVAGIPPYEQYF
>TRBJ2-1|NA|NA|TRBV6-1
TGTGCCAGCATACCAAGGCTACCGGGATGGGATGAGCAGTTCTTC
CASIPRLPGWDEQFF
>TRBJ2-6|NA|NA|TRBV11-1
TGTGCCAGCAGCTTGGGCCGAACTGGGGCCGACGTCTTGACTTTC
CASSLGRTGADVLTF
>TRBJ2-7|NA|NA|TRBV7-8
TGTGCCAGCAGCCCCGCCCATTTGCTCTCCTACGAGCAGTACTTC
CASSPAHLLSYEQYF
>TRBJ2-2|NA|TRBD2|TRBV12-3/TRBV12-4
TGTGCCAGCAGTTTACTTCTGGGGTGCGGGGGGGATCTGTTTTTT
CASSLLLGCGGDLFF
>TRBJ1-5|NA|NA|TRBV11-2
TGTGCCAGCTGTTTAGTATGGGTAACAGGGAGCAATCAGCCCCAGCATTTT
CASCLVWVTGSNQPQHF
>TRBJ1-1|NA|NA|TRBV29-1
TGCAGCGCTCCGGTACAGCTAGTGGCTGAAGCTTTCTTT
CSAPVQLVAEAFF
>TRBJ2-3|NA|NA|TRBV5-1
TGCACCAGCAGCTTGGGACAATCCACAGATACGCAATATTTT
CTSSLGQSTDTQYF
>TRBJ2-7|NA|NA|TRBV4-1
TGCGCCAGCAGCCAAGGGCCTAGCGTGTACAACGAGCATTATTTC
CASSQGPSVYNEHYF